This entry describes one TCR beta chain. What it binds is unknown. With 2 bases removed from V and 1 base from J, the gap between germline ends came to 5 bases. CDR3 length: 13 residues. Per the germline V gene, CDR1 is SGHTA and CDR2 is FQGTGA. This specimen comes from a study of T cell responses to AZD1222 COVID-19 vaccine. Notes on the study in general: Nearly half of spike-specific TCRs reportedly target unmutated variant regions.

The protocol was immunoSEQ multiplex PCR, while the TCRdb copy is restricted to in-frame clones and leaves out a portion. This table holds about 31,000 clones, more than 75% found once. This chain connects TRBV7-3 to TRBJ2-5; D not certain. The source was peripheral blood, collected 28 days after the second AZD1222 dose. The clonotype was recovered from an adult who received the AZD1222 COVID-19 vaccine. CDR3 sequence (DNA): TGTGCCAGCAGCTTAGAGCTCCAAGAGACCCAGTACTTC. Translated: CASSLELQETQYF.